This record concerns one T cell receptor (beta chain) sequence. CDR3 size: 14 residues. Trimming shortened V by 4 bases and J by 4 bases, and 11 bases separated the two germline ends. Germline assignment: CDR1 LNHDA and CDR2 SQIVND (reference sequence). Generated by immunoSEQ multiplex PCR, the TCRdb table keeps only in-frame clones and is missing some. The data contain roughly 40,000 clones, 92% of them seen just once; the ten biggest clones take up over 10%. These data originate in a study of T cell changes during pregnancy in multiple sclerosis. The sample was CD8+ T cells from peripheral blood mononuclear cells, taken in the first trimester of pregnancy. This TCR came from a female donor with multiple sclerosis, enrolled in a pregnancy study. V and J are TRBV19 and TRBJ2-1; D is perhaps TRBD2 (5 bases). DNA for the CDR3: TGTGCCAGTAGTACCGTCGAGGGTTACAATGAGCAGTTCTTC. Translation gives CASSTVEGYNEQFF. Variable domain in full (rest from reference TRBV19 and TRBJ2-1): DGGITQSPKYLFRKEGQNVTLSCEQNLNHDAMYWYRQDPGQGLRLIYYSQIVNDFQKGDIAEGYSVSREKKESFPLTVTSAQKNPTAFYLCASSTVEGYNEQFFGPGTRLTVL.